The T cell receptor beta chain described here comes from a study of cytomegalovirus exposure and HLA in healthy donors. General study points: The study labeled approximately 150 TCR beta chains cytomegalovirus-associated.

As concerns this clone: What it binds is not known.

The CDR3 runs 16 residues. Germline V lookup: CDR1 SEHNR, CDR2 FQNEAQ (reference sequence). With 4 bases clipped from V and 2 bases from J, the junction kept 8 bases outside the gene matches. Primers for the PCR totalled 60 Vbeta and 13 Jbeta. Sequencing used immunoSEQ multiplex PCR; TCRdb keeps in-frame clones, though not all of them. The sample carries over 85,000 clones, about 78% recorded once. The sequenced material came from PBMCs. The chain joins TRBV7-9 to TRBJ1-2; 9 bases align to TRBD1. This clonotype was sampled from a man aged 35 to 55 in good health and CMV-seronegative. The CDR3 region is CASSSSGGQGNYGYTF. The DNA for the CDR3 is TGTGCCAGCAGCTCAAGCGGGGGACAGGGAAACTATGGCTACACCTTC.